This is a list of T cell receptor beta chains from one sample in a study of cytomegalovirus exposure and HLA in healthy donors. Sequencing used immunoSEQ multiplex PCR; TCRdb keeps in-frame clones, though not all of them. The sample records 95,000 to 110,000 clones, about 79% being singletons. Material: PBMCs. The origin of the receptors is a man between 60 and 70 years old in good health and CMV-seropositive. The CDR3 runs from the conserved cysteine through the conserved F or W. The D gene is left open where the match is weak. Clone size is shown for a subset of rows, as once, few, many or a class of expanded clone.

>TRBV20-1|.|TRBJ2-1|once
TGCAGTGCCACCGGGTACAATGAGCAGTTCTTC
CSATGYNEQFF
>TRBV7-2|.|TRBJ2-2|.
TGTGCCAGCAGCTCCCGTGTGGGGCCCGGGGAGCTGTTTTTT
CASSSRVGPGELFF
>TRBV2|.|TRBJ2-3|.
TGTGCCAGCATCAAACAGGGAACTAGCACAGATACGCAGTATTTT
CASIKQGTSTDTQYF
>TRBV5-1|.|TRBJ1-1|.
TGCGCCAGCAGCACAGGGAACACTGAAGCTTTCTTT
CASSTGNTEAFF
>TRBV5-4|TRBD1|TRBJ1-5|.
TGTGCCAGCAGGGAACCGGGACAGGGGACCCATCAGCCCCAGCATTTT
CASREPGQGTHQPQHF
>TRBV4-1|TRBD1|TRBJ2-2|.
TGCGCCAGCAGCCACCCGGACAGGGGAGCTGCGAGGAACACCGGGGAGCTGTTTTTT
CASSHPDRGAARNTGELFF
>TRBV28|TRBD1|TRBJ2-3|.
TGTGCCAGCAACCTTGGGACAGATACAGATACGCAGTATTTT
CASNLGTDTDTQYF
>TRBV6-5|.|TRBJ1-3|.
TGTGCCAGCAGTTACTCGGCAGGGGGAAACACCATATATTTT
CASSYSAGGNTIYF
>TRBV28|.|TRBJ2-1|.
TGTGCCAGCAGTTCCGACTATCTCTCCTACAATGAGCAGTTCTTC
CASSSDYLSYNEQFF
>TRBV30|.|TRBJ2-5|.
TGTGCCTGGGCAGGGGGGACAAGTACTCTCCAAGAGACCCAGTACTTC
CAWAGGTSTLQETQYF
>TRBV6-5|.|TRBJ1-1|few
TGTGCCAGCAGTTCCCCAGGGCGGGGCGCTTTCTTT
CASSSPGRGAFF
>TRBV6-1|TRBD1|TRBJ1-3|.
TGTGCCAGCAGTGAGCCGGGACAGGCTAGCTCTGGAAACACCATATATTTT
CASSEPGQASSGNTIYF
>TRBV18|.|TRBJ1-1|few
TGTGCCAGCTCACCACATAGAGGTGAGGTCACTGAAGCTTTCTTT
CASSPHRGEVTEAFF
>TRBV28|.|TRBJ1-6|.
TGTGCCAGCAGTTTAAGAGGGTCCTCCAATAATTCACCCCTCCACTTT
CASSLRGSSNNSPLHF
>TRBV28|.|TRBJ1-1|.
TGTGCCAGCAGTCCCTCGGGGGAAAGAGGAGCTTTCTTT
CASSPSGERGAFF
>TRBV9|.|TRBJ1-3|.
TGTGCCAGCAGCTCCCGTATCTCTGGAAACACCATATATTTT
CASSSRISGNTIYF
>TRBV6-5|TRBD1|TRBJ2-2|once
TGTGCCAGCAGTGACGGACAGGGGGCCGGGGAGCTGTTTTTT
CASSDGQGAGELFF
>TRBV7-3|TRBD1|TRBJ2-3|.
TGTGCCAGCAGCCTAGGGACAGGGATGACAGATACGCAGTATTTT
CASSLGTGMTDTQYF
>TRBV6-1|TRBD1|TRBJ1-5|.
TGTGCCAGCAGACGACAGGGCTCGGATCAGCCCCAGCATTTT
CASRRQGSDQPQHF
>TRBV18|TRBD1|TRBJ1-5|once
TGTGCCAGCTCACCCGGACAGGGGGCGCTCAATCAGCCCCAGCATTTT
CASSPGQGALNQPQHF
>TRBV5-4|TRBD1|TRBJ1-1|.
TGTGCCAGCAGCCCGACAGGGTCGGCGAACACTGAAGCTTTCTTT
CASSPTGSANTEAFF
>TRBV9|TRBD1|TRBJ2-1|few
TGTGCCAGCAGCACAGGGGTCAGCTCCTACAATGAGCAGTTCTTC
CASSTGVSSYNEQFF
>TRBV5-1|TRBD2|TRBJ2-3|.
TGCGCCAGCTCCCGGAGGGTAGCGGGGGGCAATCAAGATACGCAGTATTTT
CASSRRVAGGNQDTQYF
>TRBV2|.|TRBJ2-1|.
TGTGCCAGCAGTGAAGCAGGGGGAGTTGAGCAGTTCTTC
CASSEAGGVEQFF
>TRBV27|.|TRBJ2-3|.
TGTGCCAGCAGTTCCAACTTACAGGGTACCTCGCAGTATTTT
CASSSNLQGTSQYF
>TRBV19|TRBD2|TRBJ2-1|.
TGTGCCAGTACCCCACTAGCGGGGGGGCGAGACGAGCAGTTCTTC
CASTPLAGGRDEQFF
>TRBV9|TRBD2|TRBJ2-5|.
TGTGCCAGCAGCCCCCCAGCGGGGGGGCAAGAGACCCAGTACTTC
CASSPPAGGQETQYF
>TRBV20-1|.|TRBJ1-2|few
TGCAGTGCTCCCTCGTATCGTGGCTACACCTTC
CSAPSYRGYTF
>TRBV18|.|TRBJ2-1|once
TGTGCCAGCTCACTCGACATACCCCCCCACAATGAGCAGTTCTTC
CASSLDIPPHNEQFF
>TRBV9|.|TRBJ2-7|.
TGTGCCAGCAGCGTCTTCTCCTACGAGCAGTACTTC
CASSVFSYEQYF
>TRBV27|TRBD1|TRBJ1-2|once
TGTGCCAGCAGTTCTTACGGACAGGGAAATGGCTACACCTTC
CASSSYGQGNGYTF
>TRBV6-1|TRBD2|TRBJ2-7|.
TGTGCCAGCAGTGCCCTAGCGGGGGGCAATCAACTACCTTTCAAAAAGCAGTACTTC
CASSALAGGNQLPFKKQYF
>TRBV11-1|.|TRBJ2-2|.
TGTGCCAGCAGCCCAGGGAACACCGGGGAGCTGTTTTTT
CASSPGNTGELFF
>TRBV5-1|.|TRBJ2-7|.
TGCGCCAGCAGCTCCACTGAGAGGGTCTACTTC
CASSSTERVYF
>TRBV28|.|TRBJ2-2|.
TGTGCCAGCAGTTCTCCCGGGGAGCTGTTTTTT
CASSSPGELFF
>TRBV2|TRBD2|TRBJ2-7|.
TGTGCCAGCAGGGGACTTACTAGCGCTTCCTTTTACGAGCAGTACTTC
CASRGLTSASFYEQYF
>TRBV15|.|TRBJ2-2|.
TGTGCCACCCCTTACGGGGAGCCGTTTTTT
CATPYGEPFF
>TRBV7-2|.|TRBJ2-2|.
TGTGCCAGCAGCCGAACTAACACCGGGGAGCTGTTTTTT
CASSRTNTGELFF
>TRBV10-3|TRBD2|TRBJ2-5|once
TGTGCCATCAGCCGGACTGGCGGGGGGCCTCCGCAAGAGACCCAGTACTTC
CAISRTGGGPPQETQYF
>TRBV5-1|TRBD2|TRBJ2-7|.
TGCGCCAGCAGTGGACTAGCGGGGGTCTACGAGCAGTACTTC
CASSGLAGVYEQYF
>TRBV7-9|.|TRBJ1-2|.
TGTTCCAGCAGCTTCGACAGGTATGGCTACACCTTC
CSSSFDRYGYTF